Each of the 8 T cell receptor beta chains below was sequenced from the same sample in a study of blood T cells in healthy people across ages. Through a sample-barcoded 5' primer and a J-beta primer mix, a second PCR was run for roughly 6 to 11 cycles. TCRdb independently ran MiXCR on the 5' RACE reads; one entry per CDR3 protein. The table lists around 1,000,000 distinct CDR3 sequences, approximately 25% of them singletons. These data also featured in a second study, about T cells of mothers and their children.

The sequenced sample consisted of blood. Every receptor here comes from a girl aged 2 to 9 in good health.

This sequence joins TRBV2 and TRBJ1-1; 7 nucleotides align to TRBD1. The V gene end was trimmed by 6 bases and the J gene end by 7 bases; junction bases not matched to a gene: 5. CDR1 is SNHLY and CDR2 is FYNNEI in the germline V gene. The CDR3 contains 12 residues. The CDR3 spells CASRRTGIEAFF. In DNA form, the CDR3 reads TGTGCCAGCAGAAGGACAGGTATTGAAGCTTTCTTT.

The gene calls are TRBV28 and TRBJ2-3; D not resolved. Germline-derived CDR1 and CDR2 are MDHEN and SYDVKM. V gave up 6 bases and J gave up 3 bases, with 13 bases separating them. The CDR3 runs to 14 residues. Here the CDR3 DNA reads TGTGCCAGCAGCTACTTACCCCCGACAGATACGCAGTATTTT. This sequence encodes CASSYLPPTDTQYF.

The gene calls are TRBV5-1 and TRBJ2-4; 10 nucleotides line up with TRBD2. This CDR3 is 14 amino acids long. Germline CDR1 is SGHRS and CDR2 is YFSETQ. V was clipped by 2 bases and J by 6 bases; unmatched bases: 2. The CDR3: CASSLGLAANIQYF. CDR3 sequence (DNA): TGCGCCAGCAGCTTAGGACTAGCGGCAAACATTCAGTACTTC.

V is TRBV7-2 and J is TRBJ2-5; TRBD2 matches 14 bases. Germline V gene sequence: CDR1 SGHTA, CDR2 FQGNSA. The junction had 3 bases not matched to a gene; V was cut back by 1 base and J by 2 bases. The CDR3 has 17 amino acids. The CDR3, as DNA: TGTGCCAGCAGCTTAGGCGGACTAGCGGGAGGTCAAGAGACCCAGTACTTC. It yields the protein CASSLGGLAGGQETQYF. The variable domain in full, completed from reference TRBV7-2 and TRBJ2-5, reads GAGVSQSPSNKVTEKGKDVELRCDPISGHTALYWYRQSLGQGLEFLIYFQGNSAPDKSGLPSDRFSAERTGGSVSTLTIQRTQQEDSAVYLCASSLGGLAGGQETQYFGPGTRLLVL.

The rearrangement uses TRBV27 and TRBJ1-1; D uncertain. Trimming pared 5 bases from V and 1 base from J, leaving 8 bases between. The CDR3 covers 13 residues. Germline V gives CDR1 MNHEY, CDR2 SMNVEV (reference sequence). The CDR3 sequence is CASSLIENTEAFF. In DNA form, the CDR3 reads TGTGCCAGCAGTCTAATAGAGAACACTGAAGCTTTCTTT.

This clonotype came up a few times. The chain recombines TRBV6-5 with TRBJ1-3; 7 nucleotides agree with TRBD1. The CDR3 runs 14 residues. Germline trimming cut 6 bases from V and 2 bases from J; bases unmatched to any gene: 4. CDR1 is MNHEY, CDR2 SVGAGI, per germline. The CDR3 region has the DNA TGTGCCAGCAGCTTCGGGACAGCTGGAAACACCATATATTTT. Its translation is CASSFGTAGNTIYF.

The table lists this clonotype with a few counts. V and J are TRBV3-1 and TRBJ1-1, with D perhaps TRBD1 (5 bases). The V end lost 1 base, the J end lost 11 bases, and 26 bases lay between the germline ends. Per the germline V gene, CDR1 is LGHDT and CDR2 is YNNKEL (reference sequence). This CDR3 spans 17 amino acids. CDR3 nucleotide sequence: TGTGCCAGCAGCCAAGTAACCCGGGCCCTGGGGCCGGTGATTGCTTTCTTT. Translated, it gives CASSQVTRALGPVIAFF.

A few counts support this clonotype. The V gene is TRBV12-3 or TRBV12-4, the J gene TRBJ2-5, with D possibly TRBD1 on 5 matching bases. The end of the DNA is better explained by TRBJ2-7, so the J call may be wrong. This CDR3 has 14 residues. In DNA, the CDR3 is TGTGCCAGCAGTTTCGGTGGGGCCCCCTACGAGCAGTACTTC. It translates to CASSFGGAPYEQYF.